This TCR beta chain was recorded in a study of blood T cell repertoires in COVID-19. Study-level background: Spain, Italy and the United States supplied samples that represented acute and convalescent COVID-19. PBMCs, B-cell-depleted T cells, or T cells provided the cDNA or gDNA that made up the material.

As handled by the study authors: Reference gene primers were amplified, and this amplification served to estimate nucleated cell counts. Libraries were prepared by immunoSEQ multiplex PCR; TCRdb keeps only in-frame clonotypes and omits some of them. V, J and clone size are taken as reported in that table, and D and trimming were inferred from the DNA itself. The sample yields roughly 90,000 clones, 70% to 90% seen once. Deletions cut 2 bases from V and 0 bases from J, with 7 bases between. The CDR3 consists of 14 residues. CDR1 and CDR2 (germline): MNHEY, SVGAGI. Sequencing used peripheral blood. The receptor comes from a human donor in a cohort sampled during active COVID-19. This chain connects TRBV6-5 to TRBJ1-2; D is undetermined. CDR3 sequence: CASSYRRANYGYTF. The CDR3 region has the DNA TGTGCCAGCAGTTACCGGCGGGCTAACTATGGCTACACCTTC.